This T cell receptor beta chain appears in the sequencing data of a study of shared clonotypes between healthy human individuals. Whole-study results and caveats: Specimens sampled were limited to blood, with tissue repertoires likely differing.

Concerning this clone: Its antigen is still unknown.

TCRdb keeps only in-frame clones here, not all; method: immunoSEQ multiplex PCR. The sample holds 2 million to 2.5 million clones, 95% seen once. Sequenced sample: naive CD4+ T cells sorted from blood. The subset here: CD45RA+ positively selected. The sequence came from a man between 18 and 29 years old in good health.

The CDR3 DNA reads TGTGCCAGCAGCAAAGTTGGCAGTAAAACCACCTACGAGCAGTACTTC. It codes for CASSKVGSKTTYEQYF. The chain is built from TRBV21-1 and TRBJ2-7; the table's TRBD1 call for D was not verified on the DNA. TRBV21-1 constitutes a pseudogene. The CDR3 contains 16 residues.